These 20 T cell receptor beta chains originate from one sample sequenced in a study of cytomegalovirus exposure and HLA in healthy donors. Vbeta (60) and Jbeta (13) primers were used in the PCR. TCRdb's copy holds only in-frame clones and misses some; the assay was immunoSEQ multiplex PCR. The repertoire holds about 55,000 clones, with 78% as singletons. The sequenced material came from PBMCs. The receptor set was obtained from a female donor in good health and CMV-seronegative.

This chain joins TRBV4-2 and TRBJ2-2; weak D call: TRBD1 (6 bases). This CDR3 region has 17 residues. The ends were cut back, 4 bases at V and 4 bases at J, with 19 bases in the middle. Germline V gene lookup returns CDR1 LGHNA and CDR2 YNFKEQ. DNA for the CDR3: TGTGCCAGCAGCCGGTTTTCAGGGGAATGGGTCACCGGGGAGCTGTTTTTT. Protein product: CASSRFSGEWVTGELFF.

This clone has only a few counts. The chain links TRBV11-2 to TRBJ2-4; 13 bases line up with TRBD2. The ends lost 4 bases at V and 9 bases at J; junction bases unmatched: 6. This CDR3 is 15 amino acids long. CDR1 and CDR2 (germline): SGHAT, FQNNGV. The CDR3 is CASSSPGLAGFIQYF. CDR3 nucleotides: TGTGCCAGCAGCTCCCCGGGACTAGCGGGATTCATTCAGTACTTC.

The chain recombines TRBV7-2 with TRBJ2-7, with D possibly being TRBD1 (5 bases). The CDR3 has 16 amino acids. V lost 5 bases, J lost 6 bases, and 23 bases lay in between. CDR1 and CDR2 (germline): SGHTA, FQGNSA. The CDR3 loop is CASSPAGAVSAPEQYF. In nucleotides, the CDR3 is TGTGCCAGCAGCCCCGCTGGGGCTGTCTCGGCCCCCGAGCAGTACTTC. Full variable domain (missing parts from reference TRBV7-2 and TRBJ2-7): GAGVSQSPSNKVTEKGKDVELRCDPISGHTALYWYRQSLGQGLEFLIYFQGNSAPDKSGLPSDRFSAERTGGSVSTLTIQRTQQEDSAVYLCASSPAGAVSAPEQYFGPGTRLTVT.

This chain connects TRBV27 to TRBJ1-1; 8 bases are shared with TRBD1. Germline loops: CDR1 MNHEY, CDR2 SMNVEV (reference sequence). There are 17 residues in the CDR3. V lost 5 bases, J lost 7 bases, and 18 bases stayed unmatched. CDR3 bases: TGTGCCAGCAGTCGAGAAAGGACAGGGTTATATCGGGTTGAAGCTTTCTTT. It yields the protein CASSRERTGLYRVEAFF.

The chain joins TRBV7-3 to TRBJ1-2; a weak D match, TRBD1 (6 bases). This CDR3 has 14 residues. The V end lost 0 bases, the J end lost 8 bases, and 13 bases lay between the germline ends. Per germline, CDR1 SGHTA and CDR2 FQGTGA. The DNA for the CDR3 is TGTGCCAGCAGCTTAACCCCGGACAGTGAGGGCTACACCTTC. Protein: CASSLTPDSEGYTF.

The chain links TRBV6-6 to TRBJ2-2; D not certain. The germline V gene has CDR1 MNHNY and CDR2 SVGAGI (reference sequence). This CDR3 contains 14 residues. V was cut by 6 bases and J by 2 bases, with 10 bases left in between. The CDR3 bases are TGTGCCAGCAGCCCTAGTCTAAACACCGGGGAGCTGTTTTTT. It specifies CASSPSLNTGELFF.

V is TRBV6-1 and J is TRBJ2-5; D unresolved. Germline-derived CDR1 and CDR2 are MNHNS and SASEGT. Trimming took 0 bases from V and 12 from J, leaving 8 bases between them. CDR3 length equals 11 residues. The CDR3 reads CASSEAIQEYF. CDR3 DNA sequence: TGTGCCAGCAGTGAAGCAATCCAGGAGTACTTC.

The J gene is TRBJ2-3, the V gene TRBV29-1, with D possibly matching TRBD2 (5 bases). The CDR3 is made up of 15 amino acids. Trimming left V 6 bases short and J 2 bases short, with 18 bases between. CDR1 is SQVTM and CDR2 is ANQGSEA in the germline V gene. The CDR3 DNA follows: TGCAGCGTAGATACCGTAAGCGGTCCCACAGATACGCAGTATTTT. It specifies CSVDTVSGPTDTQYF.

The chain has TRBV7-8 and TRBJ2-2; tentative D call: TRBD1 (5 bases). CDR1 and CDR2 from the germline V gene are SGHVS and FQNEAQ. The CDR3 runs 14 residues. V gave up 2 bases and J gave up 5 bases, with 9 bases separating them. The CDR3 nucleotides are TGTGCCAGCAGCTTACGCAGGGTAACCGGGGAGCTGTTTTTT. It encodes CASSLRRVTGELFF.

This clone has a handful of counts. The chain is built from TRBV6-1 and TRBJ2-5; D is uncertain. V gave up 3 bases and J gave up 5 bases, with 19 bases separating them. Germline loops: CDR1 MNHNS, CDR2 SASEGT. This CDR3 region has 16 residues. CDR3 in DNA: TGTGCCAGCAGTGATCCCCTACGGAGATCGATGGAGACCCAGTACTTC. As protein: CASSDPLRRSMETQYF.

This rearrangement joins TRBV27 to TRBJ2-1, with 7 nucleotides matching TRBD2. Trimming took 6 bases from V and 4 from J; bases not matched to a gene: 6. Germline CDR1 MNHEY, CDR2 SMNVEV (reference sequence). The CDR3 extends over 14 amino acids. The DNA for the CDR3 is TGTGCCAGCAGATCGGGGGGTCCATACAATGAGCAGTTCTTC. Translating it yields CASRSGGPYNEQFF.

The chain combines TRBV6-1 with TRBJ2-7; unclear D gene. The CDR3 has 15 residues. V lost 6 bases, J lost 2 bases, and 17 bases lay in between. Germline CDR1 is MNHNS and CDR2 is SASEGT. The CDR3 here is CASRANRRNTYEQYF. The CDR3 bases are TGTGCCAGCAGAGCGAATCGACGGAATACCTACGAGCAGTACTTC.

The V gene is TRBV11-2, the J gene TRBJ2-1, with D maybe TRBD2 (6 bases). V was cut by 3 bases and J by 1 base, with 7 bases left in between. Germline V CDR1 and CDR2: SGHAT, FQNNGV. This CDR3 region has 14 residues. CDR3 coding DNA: TGTGCCAGCAGCTTCGGACTATCCTACAATGAGCAGTTCTTC. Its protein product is CASSFGLSYNEQFF.

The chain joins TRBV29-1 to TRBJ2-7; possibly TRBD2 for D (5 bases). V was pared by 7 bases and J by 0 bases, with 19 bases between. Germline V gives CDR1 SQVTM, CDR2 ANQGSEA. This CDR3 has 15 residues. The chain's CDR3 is CSGYGWTGSSYEQYF. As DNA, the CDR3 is TGCAGCGGCTACGGATGGACGGGGAGCTCCTACGAGCAGTACTTC.

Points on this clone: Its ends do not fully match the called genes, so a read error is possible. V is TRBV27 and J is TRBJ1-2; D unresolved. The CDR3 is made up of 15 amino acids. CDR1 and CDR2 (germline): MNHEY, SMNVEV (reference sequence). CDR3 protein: CASSFNRPPNYGYPF. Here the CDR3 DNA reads TGTGCCAGCAGTTTTAATAGGCCGCCTAACTATGGCTACCCCTTC.

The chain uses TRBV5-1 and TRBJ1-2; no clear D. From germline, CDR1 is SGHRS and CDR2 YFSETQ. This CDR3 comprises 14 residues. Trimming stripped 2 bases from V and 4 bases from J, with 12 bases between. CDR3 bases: TGCGCCAGCAGCTTAGCAGGCTCAATCTATGGCTACACCTTC. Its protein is CASSLAGSIYGYTF.

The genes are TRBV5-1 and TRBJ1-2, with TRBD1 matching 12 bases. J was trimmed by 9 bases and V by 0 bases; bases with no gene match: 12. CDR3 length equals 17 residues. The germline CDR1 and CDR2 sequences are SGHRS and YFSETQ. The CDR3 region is CASSLVGTGGAVRSYTF. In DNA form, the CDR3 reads TGCGCCAGCAGCTTGGTTGGGACAGGGGGCGCCGTTCGTAGCTACACCTTC.

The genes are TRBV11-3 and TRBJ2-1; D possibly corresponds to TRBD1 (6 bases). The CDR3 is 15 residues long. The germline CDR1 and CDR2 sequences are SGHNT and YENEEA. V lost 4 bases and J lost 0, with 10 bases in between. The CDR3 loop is CASSSQGLSYNEQFF. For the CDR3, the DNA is TGTGCCAGCAGCTCACAGGGCCTCTCCTACAATGAGCAGTTCTTC.

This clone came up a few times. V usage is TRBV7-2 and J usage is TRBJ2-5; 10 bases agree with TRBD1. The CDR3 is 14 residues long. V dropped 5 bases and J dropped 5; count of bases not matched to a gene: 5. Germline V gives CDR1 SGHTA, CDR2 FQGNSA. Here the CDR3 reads CASSAEDRGETQYF. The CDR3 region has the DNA TGTGCCAGCAGCGCAGAGGACAGGGGGGAGACCCAGTACTTC. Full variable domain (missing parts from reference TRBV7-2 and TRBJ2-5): GAGVSQSPSNKVTEKGKDVELRCDPISGHTALYWYRQSLGQGLEFLIYFQGNSAPDKSGLPSDRFSAERTGGSVSTLTIQRTQQEDSAVYLCASSAEDRGETQYFGPGTRLLVL.

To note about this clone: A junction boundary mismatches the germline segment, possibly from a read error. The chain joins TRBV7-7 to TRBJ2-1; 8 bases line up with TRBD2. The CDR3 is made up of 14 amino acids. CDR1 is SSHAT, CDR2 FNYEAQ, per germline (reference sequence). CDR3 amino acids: CASSRYGGVNEQFF. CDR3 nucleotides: TGTGCTAGCAGCCGGTACGGGGGGGTCAATGAGCAGTTCTTC.